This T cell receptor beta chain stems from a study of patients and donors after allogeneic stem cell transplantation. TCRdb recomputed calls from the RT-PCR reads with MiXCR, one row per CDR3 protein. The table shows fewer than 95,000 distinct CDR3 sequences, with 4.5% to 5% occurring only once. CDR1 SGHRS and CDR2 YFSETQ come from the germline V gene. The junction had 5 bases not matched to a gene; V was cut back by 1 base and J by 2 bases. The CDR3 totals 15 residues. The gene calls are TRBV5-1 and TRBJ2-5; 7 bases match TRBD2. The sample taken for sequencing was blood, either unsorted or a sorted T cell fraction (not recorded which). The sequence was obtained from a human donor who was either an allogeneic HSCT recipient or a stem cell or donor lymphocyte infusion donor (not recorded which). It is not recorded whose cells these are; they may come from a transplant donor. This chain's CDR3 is CASSLWGGWQETQYF. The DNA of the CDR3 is TGCGCCAGCAGCTTGTGGGGAGGGTGGCAAGAGACCCAGTACTTC.